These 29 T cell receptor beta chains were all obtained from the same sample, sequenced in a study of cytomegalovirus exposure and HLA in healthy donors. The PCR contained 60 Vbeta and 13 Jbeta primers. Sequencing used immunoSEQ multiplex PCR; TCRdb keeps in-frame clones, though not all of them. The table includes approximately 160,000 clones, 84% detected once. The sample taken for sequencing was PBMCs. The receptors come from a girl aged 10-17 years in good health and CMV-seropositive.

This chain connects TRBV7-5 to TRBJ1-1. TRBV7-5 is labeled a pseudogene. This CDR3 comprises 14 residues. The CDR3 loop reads CARSPSRVDTEAFF. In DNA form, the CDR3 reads TGTGCCAGAAGCCCGTCCCGGGTAGACACTGAAGCTTTCTTT.

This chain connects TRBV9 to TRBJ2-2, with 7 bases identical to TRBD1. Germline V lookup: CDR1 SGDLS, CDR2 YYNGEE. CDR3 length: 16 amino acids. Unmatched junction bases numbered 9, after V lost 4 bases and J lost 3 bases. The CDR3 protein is CASSPKSGGYTGELFF. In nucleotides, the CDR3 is TGTGCCAGCAGCCCAAAGTCAGGGGGATACACCGGGGAGCTGTTTTTT.

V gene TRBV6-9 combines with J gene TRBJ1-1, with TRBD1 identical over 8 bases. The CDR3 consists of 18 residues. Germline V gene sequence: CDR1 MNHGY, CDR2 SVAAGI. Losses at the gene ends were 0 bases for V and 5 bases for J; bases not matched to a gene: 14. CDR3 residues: CASSYSDADRVHGTEAFF. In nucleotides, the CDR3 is TGTGCCAGCAGTTATTCGGACGCGGACAGGGTACATGGGACTGAAGCTTTCTTT.

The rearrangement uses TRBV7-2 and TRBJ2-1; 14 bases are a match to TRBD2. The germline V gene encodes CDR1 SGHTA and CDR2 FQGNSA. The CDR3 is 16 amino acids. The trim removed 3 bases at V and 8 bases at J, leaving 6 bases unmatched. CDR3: CASSFRLAGGSHEQFF. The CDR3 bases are TGTGCCAGCAGCTTTAGACTAGCGGGGGGGTCCCATGAGCAGTTCTTC.

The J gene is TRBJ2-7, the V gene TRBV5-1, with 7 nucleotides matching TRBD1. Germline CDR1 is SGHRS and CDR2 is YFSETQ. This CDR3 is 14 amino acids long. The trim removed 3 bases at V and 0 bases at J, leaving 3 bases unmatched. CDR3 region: CASSYRDSSYEQYF. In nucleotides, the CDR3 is TGCGCCAGCAGCTACCGGGACAGCTCCTACGAGCAGTACTTC.

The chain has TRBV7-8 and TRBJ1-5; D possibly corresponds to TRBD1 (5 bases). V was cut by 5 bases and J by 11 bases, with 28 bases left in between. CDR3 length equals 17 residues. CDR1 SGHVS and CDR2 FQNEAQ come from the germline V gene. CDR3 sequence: CASSPRLDTNGISAQHF. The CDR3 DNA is TGTGCCAGCAGCCCCAGACTGGACACGAACGGTATCTCGGCCCAGCATTTT. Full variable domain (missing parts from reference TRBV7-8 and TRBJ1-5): GAGVSQSPRYKVAKRGQDVALRCDPISGHVSLFWYQQALGQGPEFLTYFQNEAQLDKSGLPSDRFFAERPEGSVSTLKIQRTQQEDSAVYLCASSPRLDTNGISAQHFGDGTRLSIL.

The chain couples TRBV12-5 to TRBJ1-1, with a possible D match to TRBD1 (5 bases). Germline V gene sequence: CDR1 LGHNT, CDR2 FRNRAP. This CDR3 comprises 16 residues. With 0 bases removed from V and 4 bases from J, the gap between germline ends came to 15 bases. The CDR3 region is CASGLVLAVGGTEAFF. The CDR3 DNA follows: TGTGCTAGTGGTTTGGTACTGGCAGTCGGGGGCACTGAAGCTTTCTTT. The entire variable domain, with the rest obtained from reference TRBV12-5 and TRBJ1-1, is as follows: DARVTQTPRHKVTEMGQEVTMRCQPILGHNTVFWYRQTMMQGLELLAYFRNRAPLDDSGMPKDRFSAEMPDATLATLKIQPSEPRDSAVYFCASGLVLAVGGTEAFFGQGTRLTVV.

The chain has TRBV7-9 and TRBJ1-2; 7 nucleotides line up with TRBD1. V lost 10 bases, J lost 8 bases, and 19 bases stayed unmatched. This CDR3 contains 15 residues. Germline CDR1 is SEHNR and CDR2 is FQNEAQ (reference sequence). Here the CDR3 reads CATLDEGRGNEGYTF. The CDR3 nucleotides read TGTGCCACCTTAGATGAAGGCAGGGGGAATGAAGGCTACACCTTC.

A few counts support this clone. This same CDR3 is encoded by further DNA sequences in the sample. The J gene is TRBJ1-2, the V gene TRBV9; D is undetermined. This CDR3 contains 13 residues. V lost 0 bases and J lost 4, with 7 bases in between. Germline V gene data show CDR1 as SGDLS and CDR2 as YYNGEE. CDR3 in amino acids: CASSVAGIYGYTF. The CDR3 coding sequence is TGTGCCAGCAGCGTAGCGGGGATCTATGGCTACACCTTC.

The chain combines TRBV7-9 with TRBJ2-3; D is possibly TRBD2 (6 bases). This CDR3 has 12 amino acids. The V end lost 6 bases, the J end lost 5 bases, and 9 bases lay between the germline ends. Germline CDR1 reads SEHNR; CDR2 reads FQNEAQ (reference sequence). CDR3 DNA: TGTGCCAGCAGTCCGGGGGTAGATACGCAGTATTTT. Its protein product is CASSPGVDTQYF. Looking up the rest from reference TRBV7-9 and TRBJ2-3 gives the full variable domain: DTGVSQNPRHKITKRGQNVTFRCDPISEHNRLYWYRQTLGQGPEFLTYFQNEAQLEKSRLLSDRFSAERPKGSFSTLEIQRTEQGDSAMYLCASSPGVDTQYFGPGTRLTVL.

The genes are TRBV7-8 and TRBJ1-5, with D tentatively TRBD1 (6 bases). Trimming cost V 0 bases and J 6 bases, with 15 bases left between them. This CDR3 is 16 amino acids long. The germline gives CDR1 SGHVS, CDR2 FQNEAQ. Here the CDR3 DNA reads TGTGCCAGCAGCTTAGCTGGGGCAGGGGTAAGTCAGCCCCAGCATTTT. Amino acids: CASSLAGAGVSQPQHF.

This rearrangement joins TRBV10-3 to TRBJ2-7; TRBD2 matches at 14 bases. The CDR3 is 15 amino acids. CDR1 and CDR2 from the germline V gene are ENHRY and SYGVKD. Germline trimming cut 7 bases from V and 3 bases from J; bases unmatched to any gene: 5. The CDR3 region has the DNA TGTGCCATCAAAATGACTAGCGGGGGGGACTACGAGCAGTACTTC. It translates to CAIKMTSGGDYEQYF.

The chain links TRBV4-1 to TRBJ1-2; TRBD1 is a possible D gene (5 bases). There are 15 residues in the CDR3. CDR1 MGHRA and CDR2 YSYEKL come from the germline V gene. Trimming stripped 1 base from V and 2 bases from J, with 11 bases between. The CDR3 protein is CASSQVRGTNYGYTF. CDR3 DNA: TGCGCCAGCAGCCAAGTAAGGGGCACCAACTATGGCTACACCTTC.

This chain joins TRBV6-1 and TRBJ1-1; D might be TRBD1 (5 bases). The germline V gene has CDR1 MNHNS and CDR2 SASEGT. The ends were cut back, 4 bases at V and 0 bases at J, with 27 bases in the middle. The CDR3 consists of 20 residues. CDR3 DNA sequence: TGTGCCAGCAGTGGAAGATCGGACGTGAGGAGGGGACTCATGAACACTGAAGCTTTCTTT. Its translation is CASSGRSDVRRGLMNTEAFF.

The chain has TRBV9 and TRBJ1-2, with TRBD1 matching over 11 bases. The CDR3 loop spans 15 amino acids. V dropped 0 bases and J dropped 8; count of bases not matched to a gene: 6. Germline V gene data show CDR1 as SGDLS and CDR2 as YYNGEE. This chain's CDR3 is CASSVGGQGAKGYTF. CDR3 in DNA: TGTGCCAGCAGCGTAGGAGGACAGGGGGCCAAAGGCTACACCTTC.

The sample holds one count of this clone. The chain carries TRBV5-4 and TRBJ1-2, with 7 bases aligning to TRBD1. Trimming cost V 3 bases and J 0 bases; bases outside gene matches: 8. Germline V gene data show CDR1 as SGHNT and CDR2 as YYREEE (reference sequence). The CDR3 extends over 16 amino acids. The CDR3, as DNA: TGTGCCAGCAGCTCAGGGACAGCGACTTCTAACTATGGCTACACCTTC. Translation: CASSSGTATSNYGYTF.

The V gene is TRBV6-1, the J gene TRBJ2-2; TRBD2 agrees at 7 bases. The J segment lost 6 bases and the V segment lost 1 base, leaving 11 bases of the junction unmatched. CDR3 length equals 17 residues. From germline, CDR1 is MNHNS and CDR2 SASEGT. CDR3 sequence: CASSEESAAGRPGELFF. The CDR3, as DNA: TGTGCCAGCAGTGAAGAGAGTGCAGCGGGGAGGCCCGGGGAGCTGTTTTTT.

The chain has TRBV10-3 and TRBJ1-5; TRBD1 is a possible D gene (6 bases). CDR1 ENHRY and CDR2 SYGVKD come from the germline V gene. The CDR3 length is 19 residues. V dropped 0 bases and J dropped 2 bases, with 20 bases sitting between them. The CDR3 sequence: CAISESNPIQRQGNQPQHF. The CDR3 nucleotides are TGTGCCATCAGTGAGTCTAACCCAATCCAACGACAGGGCAATCAGCCCCAGCATTTT.

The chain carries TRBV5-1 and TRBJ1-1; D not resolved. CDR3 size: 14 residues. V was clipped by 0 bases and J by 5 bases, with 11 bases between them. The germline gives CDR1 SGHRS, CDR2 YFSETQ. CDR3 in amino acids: CASSLDSLMTEAFF. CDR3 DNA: TGCGCCAGCAGCTTGGACAGTTTAATGACTGAAGCTTTCTTT.

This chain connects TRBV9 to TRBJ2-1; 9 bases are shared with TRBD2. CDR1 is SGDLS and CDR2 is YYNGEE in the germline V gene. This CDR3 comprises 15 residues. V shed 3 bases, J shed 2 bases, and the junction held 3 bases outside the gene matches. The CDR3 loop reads CASSAGGGAYNEQFF. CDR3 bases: TGTGCCAGCAGCGCGGGCGGGGGGGCCTACAATGAGCAGTTCTTC.

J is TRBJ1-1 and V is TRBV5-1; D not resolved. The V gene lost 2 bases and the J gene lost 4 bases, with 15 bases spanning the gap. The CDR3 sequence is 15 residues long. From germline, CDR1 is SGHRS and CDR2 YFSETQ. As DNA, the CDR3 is TGCGCCAGCAGCTTTTCCACGGGGATCGGCACTGAAGCTTTCTTT. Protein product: CASSFSTGIGTEAFF.

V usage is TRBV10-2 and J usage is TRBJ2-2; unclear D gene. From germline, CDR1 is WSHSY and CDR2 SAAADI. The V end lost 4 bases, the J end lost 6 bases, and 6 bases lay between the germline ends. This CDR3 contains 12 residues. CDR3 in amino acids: CASSASAGELFF. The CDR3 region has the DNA TGCGCCAGCAGTGCTTCGGCCGGGGAGCTGTTTTTT.

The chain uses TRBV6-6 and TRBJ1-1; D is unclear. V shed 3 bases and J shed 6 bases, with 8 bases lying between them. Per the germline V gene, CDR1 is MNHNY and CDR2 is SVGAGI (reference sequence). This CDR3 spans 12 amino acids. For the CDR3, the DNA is TGTGCCAGCAGTTATGGCAGTCCTGAAGCTTTCTTT. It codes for CASSYGSPEAFF.

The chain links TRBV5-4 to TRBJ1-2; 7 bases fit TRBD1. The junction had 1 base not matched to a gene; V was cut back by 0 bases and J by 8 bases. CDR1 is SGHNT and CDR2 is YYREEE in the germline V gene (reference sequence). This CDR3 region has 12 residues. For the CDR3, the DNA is TGTGCCAGCAGCTTGGTGGGACAGGGCTACACCTTC. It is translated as CASSLVGQGYTF. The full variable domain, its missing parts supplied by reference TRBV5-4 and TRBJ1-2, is ETGVTQSPTHLIKTRGQQVTLRCSSQSGHNTVSWYQQALGQGPQFIFQYYREEENGRGNFPPRFSGLQFPNYSSELNVNALELDDSALYLCASSLVGQGYTFGSGTRLTVV.

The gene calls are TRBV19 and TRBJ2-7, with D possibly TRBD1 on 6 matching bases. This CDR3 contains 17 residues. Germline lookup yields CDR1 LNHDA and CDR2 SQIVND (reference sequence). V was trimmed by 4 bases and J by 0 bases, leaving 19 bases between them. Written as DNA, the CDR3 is TGTGCCAGTAGTAGCTACCATAGGGGGAAGAGCTCCTACGAGCAGTACTTC. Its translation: CASSSYHRGKSSYEQYF.

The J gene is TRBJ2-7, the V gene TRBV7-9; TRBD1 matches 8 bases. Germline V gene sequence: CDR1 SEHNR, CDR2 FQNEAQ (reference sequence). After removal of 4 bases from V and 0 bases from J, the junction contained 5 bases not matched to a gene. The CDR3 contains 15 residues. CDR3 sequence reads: CASSSRTGRSYEQYF. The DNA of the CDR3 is TGTGCCAGCAGCTCGCGGACAGGGCGCTCCTACGAGCAGTACTTC.

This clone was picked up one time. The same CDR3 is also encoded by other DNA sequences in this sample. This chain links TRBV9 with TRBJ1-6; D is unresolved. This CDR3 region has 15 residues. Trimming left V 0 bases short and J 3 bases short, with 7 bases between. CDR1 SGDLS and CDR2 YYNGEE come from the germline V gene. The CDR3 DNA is TGTGCCAGCAGCGTAGGAGGGTTCTATAATTCACCCCTCCACTTT. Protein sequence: CASSVGGFYNSPLHF.

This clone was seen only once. Here the CDR3 DNA reads TGTGCCAGCAGCTCCACAGACAATACCTATGGCTACACCTTC. It translates to CASSSTDNTYGYTF. The rearrangement uses TRBV5-6 and TRBJ1-2; D not certain. Trimming removed 3 bases from V and 4 bases from J, with 13 bases in between. CDR3 length equals 14 residues. CDR1 is SGHDT and CDR2 is YYEEEE in the germline V gene.

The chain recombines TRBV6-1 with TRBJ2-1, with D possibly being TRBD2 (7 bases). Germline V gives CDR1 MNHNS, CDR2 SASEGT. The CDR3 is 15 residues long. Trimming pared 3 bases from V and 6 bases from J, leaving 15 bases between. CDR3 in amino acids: CASSDQAGAFNEQFF. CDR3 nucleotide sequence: TGTGCCAGCAGTGACCAGGCGGGGGCCTTCAATGAGCAGTTCTTC.